This entry lists 21 T cell receptor beta chains sequenced from one sample in a study of T-cell memory formation after mild COVID-19. From the 5' RACE reads, TCRdb called clonotypes with MiXCR, one entry per CDR3 protein. The table has around 110,000 distinct CDR3 sequences, approximately 15% seen once. Sequenced input: PBMCs or a T cell subset sorted from them (not recorded which). The receptors come from an adult woman who had mild COVID-19 (a few samples of this study predate the infection). Cell type and time point are not known.

In its sample, this clonotype was seen a few times. The chain links TRBV14 to TRBJ1-6; no definite D call. The germline V and J ends were trimmed by 4 bases and 6 bases, with 4 bases remaining between them. CDR3 length equals 12 residues. The V gene's germline CDR1 is SGHDN and CDR2 FVKESK. CDR3 sequence (DNA): TGTGCCAGCAGCCCTCGTAATTCACCCCTCCACTTT. Protein sequence: CASSPRNSPLHF.

This clonotype was counted between two and nine times. DNA for the CDR3: TGTGCCAGCAGCCAAGAAGGGATCACTGAAGCTTTCTTT. Amino acids: CASSQEGITEAFF. The V call is TRBV4-2, the J call TRBJ1-1, with no clear D. The length of the CDR3 is 13 residues. Looked up from germline, CDR1 is LGHNA and CDR2 is YNFKEQ. V gave up 0 bases and J gave up 4 bases, with 6 bases separating them.

This clonotype was observed many times. The chain uses TRBV12-3 or TRBV12-4 and TRBJ2-1; 7 bases map to TRBD1. Losses at the gene ends were 3 bases for V and 6 bases for J; bases not matched to a gene: 2. The CDR3 consists of 13 residues. For the CDR3, the DNA is TGTGCCAGCAGTTTCGCAGGGGGCAATGAGCAGTTCTTC. Protein: CASSFAGGNEQFF.

This clonotype was seen more than once but under ten times. This chain joins TRBV3-1 and TRBJ2-3; TRBD2 matches at 8 bases. The ends lost 0 bases at V and 4 bases at J; junction bases unmatched: 6. This CDR3 is 16 amino acids long. Germline V gene lookup returns CDR1 LGHDT and CDR2 YNNKEL (reference sequence). The CDR3 protein is CASSQDGSGASDTQYF. The DNA for the CDR3 is TGTGCCAGCAGCCAAGATGGTAGCGGGGCATCAGATACGCAGTATTTT.

This clonotype was observed at least ten times. This sequence joins TRBV3-1 and TRBJ2-2; perhaps D is TRBD1 or TRBD2 (5 bases each). Per the germline V gene, CDR1 is LGHDT and CDR2 is YNNKEL (reference sequence). CDR3 length: 15 residues. Trimming pared 5 bases from V and 1 base from J, leaving 11 bases between. The CDR3 sequence: CASSTGTENTGELFF. The CDR3 nucleotides are TGTGCCAGCAGCACCGGGACGGAGAACACCGGGGAGCTGTTTTTT.

V and J are TRBV9 and TRBJ2-2; 8 bases line up with TRBD1. V trimming: 2 bases; J trimming: 0 bases; junction bases outside the gene matches: 6. In germline, CDR1 is SGDLS, CDR2 YYNGEE. The CDR3 sequence is 17 residues long. The CDR3 reads CASSVNRGETNTGELFF. The CDR3 DNA follows: TGTGCCAGCAGCGTTAACAGGGGGGAAACGAACACCGGGGAGCTGTTTTTT.

This clonotype was observed a handful of times. This chain joins TRBV4-3 and TRBJ2-7; unclear D gene. V gave up 0 bases and J gave up 6 bases, with 12 bases separating them. The CDR3 is 14 amino acids. Germline assignment: CDR1 LGHNA and CDR2 YSLEER. CDR3 protein: CASSQDIMAGEQYF. CDR3 DNA: TGCGCCAGCAGCCAAGATATTATGGCCGGCGAGCAGTACTTC.

This clonotype was counted only a few times. For the CDR3, the DNA is TGCAGTGCTAGAGGAGACAGGGAAAGGGATTTCTATGGCTACACCTTC. Protein: CSARGDRERDFYGYTF. This sequence joins TRBV20-1 and TRBJ1-2, with 7 bases lining up with TRBD1. The CDR3 is 16 residues long. V lost 1 base to trimming and J lost 4 bases; unmatched junction nucleotides: 12. In germline, CDR1 is DFQATT, CDR2 SNEGSKA (reference sequence).

This clonotype was found a few times. V and J are TRBV7-9 and TRBJ2-7; D could derive from TRBD1 or TRBD2 (6 bases each). Per the germline V gene, CDR1 is SEHNR and CDR2 is FQNEAQ (reference sequence). Trimming pared 5 bases from V and 3 bases from J, leaving 14 bases between. The CDR3 is made up of 14 amino acids. The CDR3 is CASSSTGRNYEQYF. As DNA, the CDR3 is TGTGCCAGCAGCAGCACAGGGAGGAACTACGAGCAGTACTTC.

Of note for this clonotype: The conserved closing phenylalanine or tryptophan is absent in this CDR3, likely reflecting a read error. The V and J genes are TRBV3-1 and TRBJ2-7, with D perhaps matching TRBD2 (5 bases). This CDR3 contains 16 residues. V was trimmed by 2 bases and J by 3 bases, leaving 17 bases between them. Germline V gene data show CDR1 as LGHDT and CDR2 as YNNKEL (reference sequence). The CDR3 DNA is TGTGCCAGCAGCCAAACGCTCCGGGAATCGGACTACGAGCAGTACTTA. It encodes CASSQTLRESDYEQYL.

A few counts support this clonotype. The J gene is TRBJ1-2, the V gene TRBV20-1; 8 bases fit TRBD1. CDR1 is DFQATT, CDR2 SNEGSKA, per germline (reference sequence). V lost 3 bases and J lost 4; bases outside the gene matches: 7. This CDR3 region has 14 residues. The chain's CDR3 is CSARVPGQAYGYTF. CDR3 nucleotide sequence: TGCAGTGCTAGGGTTCCGGGACAGGCCTATGGCTACACCTTC.

This clonotype was seen more than once but under ten times. The chain carries TRBV20-1 and TRBJ2-7; D may be TRBD2 (5 bases). Per germline, CDR1 DFQATT and CDR2 SNEGSKA (reference sequence). The CDR3 loop spans 13 amino acids. V lost 1 base and J 4 bases, leaving 11 bases between the germline ends. DNA of the CDR3: TGCAGTGCTAGAGGAGGGCTTTCATACGAGCAGTACTTC. The encoded protein is CSARGGLSYEQYF.

The chain carries TRBV30 and TRBJ2-7; 7 nucleotides align to TRBD1. J lost 3 bases, V lost 4 bases, and 9 bases had no gene match. This CDR3 is 14 amino acids long. Germline CDR1 and CDR2: GTSNPN and SVGIG (reference sequence). The CDR3 protein is CAWNLASGGYEQYF. In DNA, the CDR3 is TGTGCCTGGAACTTAGCTTCAGGGGGCTACGAGCAGTACTTC.

This rearrangement joins TRBV6-5 to TRBJ2-3; 9 bases map to TRBD1. The CDR3 extends over 15 amino acids. J lost 2 bases, V lost 6 bases, and 6 bases had no gene match. The germline V gene has CDR1 MNHEY and CDR2 SVGAGI. The CDR3 region is CASSDRDRDTDTQYF. In DNA form, the CDR3 reads TGTGCCAGCAGCGACCGGGACAGGGACACAGATACGCAGTATTTT.

This clonotype occurred a few times. The junction differs from germline at one of its ends, possibly a read error. This chain joins TRBV2 and TRBJ1-6, with a weak D call TRBD1 (6 bases). This CDR3 has 14 residues. Germline CDR1 SNHLY, CDR2 FYNNEI. CDR3 coding DNA: TGTGCCAGCAGTTCGGACAGTCGCGGATTCAATATTAACTTT. Protein sequence: CASSSDSRGFNINF. Filled out from reference TRBV2 and TRBJ1-6, the complete variable domain reads EPEVTQTPSHQVTQMGQEVILRCVPISNHLYFYWYRQILGQKVEFLVSFYNNEISEKSEIFDDQFSVERPDGSNFTLKIRSTKLEDSAMYFCASSSDSRGFNINFGNGTRLTVT.

This clonotype was counted a few times. The genes are TRBV2 and TRBJ1-6; D call uncertain. CDR1 and CDR2 (germline): SNHLY, FYNNEI. The CDR3 runs to 15 residues. V was cut by 8 bases and J by 3 bases, with 14 bases left in between. The CDR3 region is CASRRLDNYNSPLHF. CDR3 in DNA: TGTGCCAGCCGACGATTAGACAACTATAATTCACCCCTCCACTTT. Based on the CDR3 plus reference TRBV2 and TRBJ1-6, the full variable domain is EPEVTQTPSHQVTQMGQEVILRCVPISNHLYFYWYRQILGQKVEFLVSFYNNEISEKSEIFDDQFSVERPDGSNFTLKIRSTKLEDSAMYFCASRRLDNYNSPLHFGNGTRLTVT.

This clonotype was counted a few times. The chain combines TRBV7-2 with TRBJ2-1, with a possible D match to TRBD1 (6 bases). Germline lookup yields CDR1 SGHTA and CDR2 FQGNSA. Trimming cost V 4 bases and J 0 bases, with 7 bases left between them. The CDR3 contains 14 residues. The CDR3 bases are TGTGCCAGCAGCTCGGACAGCTCCTACAATGAGCAGTTCTTC. It encodes CASSSDSSYNEQFF.

The gene calls are TRBV2 and TRBJ2-3; 8 nucleotides align to TRBD2. This CDR3 comprises 18 residues. V was pared by 6 bases and J by 4 bases, with 18 bases of the junction left unmatched. CDR1 is SNHLY, CDR2 FYNNEI, per germline. CDR3 in amino acids: CASSPGDVGRAGPDTQYF. The DNA of the CDR3 is TGTGCCAGCAGCCCGGGGGACGTCGGGAGGGCGGGACCAGATACGCAGTATTTT.

This clonotype has only a few counts. The chain carries TRBV28 and TRBJ2-7, with D unresolved. The germline V gene encodes CDR1 MDHEN and CDR2 SYDVKM. The V end lost 1 base, the J end lost 4 bases, and 8 bases lay between the germline ends. CDR3 length: 13 residues. CDR3 in DNA: TGTGCCAGCAGTTTATCCGGGTTATACGAGCAGTACTTC. This codes for CASSLSGLYEQYF.

This clonotype was counted a few times. The chain employs TRBV11-3 and TRBJ2-2, with D tentatively TRBD2 (6 bases). Germline CDR1 reads SGHNT; CDR2 reads YENEEA. Trimming removed 5 bases at V and 0 bases at J, with 16 bases between. CDR3 length equals 17 residues. The CDR3 DNA reads as TGTGCCAGCAGCACGAGGACTAACCTTCCGAACACCGGGGAGCTGTTTTTT. This gives the protein CASSTRTNLPNTGELFF.

The table lists this clonotype with a few counts. The V gene is TRBV7-6, the J gene TRBJ2-3; 9 nucleotides line up with TRBD1. Germline V gene lookup returns CDR1 SGHVS and CDR2 FNYEAQ. With 5 bases clipped from V and 1 base from J, the junction kept 7 bases outside the gene matches. This CDR3 has 16 amino acids. This CDR3 is CASSQTGGAGTDTQYF. CDR3 nucleotides: TGTGCCAGCAGCCAAACAGGGGGCGCAGGCACAGATACGCAGTATTTT.